This TCR beta chain was recovered during a study of blood T cell repertoires in COVID-19. The overall study: Samples representing acute and convalescent COVID-19 were sourced from the United States, Italy and Spain. Nucleic acid was either cDNA or gDNA, and it came from T cells, B-cell-depleted T cells, or PBMCs.

Patients of the Seattle cohort, enrolled during active infection, were followed longitudinally. Clones were sequenced by immunoSEQ multiplex PCR, and TCRdb holds only the in-frame ones, with some missing. The profile covers 150,000 or so clones, with approximately 90% appearing a single time and around 15% taken by the ten largest. The CDR3 is made up of 18 amino acids. The sequenced material came from peripheral blood. The genes are TRBV21-1 and TRBJ2-2; the listed D gene, TRBD1, was not tested against the DNA. TRBV21-1 is a known pseudogene. This clonotype was obtained from a man aged 18 to 30 with COVID-19, enrolled during active disease. The CDR3 sequence is CASSKVGLQAANTGELFF. The CDR3 DNA follows: TGTGCCAGCAGCAAAGTCGGGCTACAGGCTGCGAACACCGGGGAGCTGTTTTTT.